Listed below are T cell receptor beta chains from one sample, sequenced in a study of T cells after yellow fever vaccination. TCRdb reprocessed the 5' RACE reads with MiXCR, giving one entry per CDR3 protein. The sample carries over 8,000 distinct CDR3 sequences, 4% to 6% recorded once. The sequencing here drew on PBMCs, either bulk or a sorted T-cell subset (CD4+, CD8+, memory, or dextramer-sorted; not recorded which), taken approximately 15 days after the first yellow fever vaccination. All receptors derive from a man between 18 and 29 years old who received the YFV17D yellow fever vaccine. CDR3s include the opening cysteine and the closing phenylalanine or tryptophan. A D gene is named only where the DNA matches it firmly. The size field is filled for only some rows; it gives once, few, many or a size class.

d_gene: -
j_gene: TRBJ1-1
abundance: medium-sized
v_gene: TRBV11-2
CDR3aa: CASSLSQATEAFF
CDR3nt: TGTGCCAGCAGCTTATCACAGGCCACTGAAGCTTTCTTT

d_gene: TRBD2
j_gene: TRBJ2-2
abundance: medium-sized
v_gene: TRBV9
CDR3aa: CASSVRLAGGLGELFF
CDR3nt: TGTGCCAGCAGCGTTCGACTAGCGGGGGGGCTCGGGGAGCTGTTTTTT

d_gene: TRBD2
j_gene: TRBJ2-1
abundance: many
v_gene: TRBV27
CDR3aa: CASSPTAGTSGGSYNEQFF
CDR3nt: TGTGCCAGCAGTCCAACCGCCGGGACTAGCGGGGGATCCTACAATGAGCAGTTCTTC

d_gene: TRBD2
j_gene: TRBJ2-3
abundance: many
v_gene: TRBV12-3/TRBV12-4
CDR3aa: CASRIAGGGTDTQYF
CDR3nt: TGTGCCAGCAGGATAGCGGGGGGCGGCACAGATACGCAGTATTTT

d_gene: TRBD2
j_gene: TRBJ2-3
abundance: medium-sized
v_gene: TRBV2
CDR3aa: CASRGQRGGPDTQYF
CDR3nt: TGTGCCAGCAGGGGGCAGCGGGGGGGCCCAGATACGCAGTATTTT

d_gene: TRBD2
j_gene: TRBJ2-5
abundance: medium-sized
v_gene: TRBV20-1
CDR3aa: CSARGPAGAGETQYF
CDR3nt: TGCAGTGCTAGAGGGCCAGCGGGGGCGGGAGAGACCCAGTACTTC

d_gene: TRBD1
j_gene: TRBJ2-5
abundance: many
v_gene: TRBV5-5
CDR3aa: CASSTGQGRETQYF
CDR3nt: TGTGCCAGCAGCACAGGACAGGGGCGGGAGACCCAGTACTTC

d_gene: TRBD1
j_gene: TRBJ2-7
abundance: medium-sized
v_gene: TRBV15
CDR3aa: CATSRDQQGLIEQYF
CDR3nt: TGTGCCACCAGCAGAGATCAACAGGGGTTGATTGAGCAGTACTTC

d_gene: TRBD2
j_gene: TRBJ2-1
abundance: medium-sized
v_gene: TRBV7-2
CDR3aa: CASSPTVRGGYNEQFF
CDR3nt: TGTGCCAGCAGCCCCACCGTGCGGGGGGGCTACAATGAGCAGTTCTTC

d_gene: -
j_gene: TRBJ2-2
abundance: many
v_gene: TRBV12-3/TRBV12-4
CDR3aa: CASSDGANTGELFF
CDR3nt: TGTGCCAGCAGCGATGGAGCCAACACCGGGGAGCTGTTTTTT

d_gene: TRBD1
j_gene: TRBJ1-2
abundance: medium-sized
v_gene: TRBV11-2
CDR3aa: CASSQQDRGRISGYTF
CDR3nt: TGTGCCAGCAGCCAGCAGGACAGGGGGCGCATAAGTGGCTACACCTTC

d_gene: -
j_gene: TRBJ1-5
abundance: many
v_gene: TRBV5-8
CDR3aa: CASSPRTAGNQPQHF
CDR3nt: TGTGCCAGCAGCCCAAGAACCGCAGGGAATCAGCCCCAGCATTTT

d_gene: TRBD1
j_gene: TRBJ2-2
abundance: -
v_gene: TRBV3-1
CDR3aa: CTSSQDLAGGEPGELFF
CDR3nt: TGTACCAGCAGCCAGGATCTTGCAGGGGGAGAGCCCGGGGAGCTGTTTTTT

d_gene: TRBD2
j_gene: TRBJ2-3
abundance: medium-sized
v_gene: TRBV11-2
CDR3aa: CASSLNPAGASNTDTQYF
CDR3nt: TGTGCCAGCAGCCTAAATCCAGCGGGGGCCTCTAACACAGATACGCAGTATTTT

d_gene: -
j_gene: TRBJ2-5
abundance: medium-sized
v_gene: TRBV27
CDR3aa: CASGRRGQTQYF
CDR3nt: TGTGCCAGTGGACGGAGGGGGCAGACCCAGTACTTC

d_gene: TRBD1
j_gene: TRBJ1-5
abundance: medium-sized
v_gene: TRBV12-3/TRBV12-4
CDR3aa: CASSLDRVHQPQHF
CDR3nt: TGTGCCAGCAGCCTCGACAGGGTACATCAGCCCCAGCATTTT

d_gene: -
j_gene: TRBJ2-3
abundance: medium-sized
v_gene: TRBV29-1
CDR3aa: CSVRWDTDTQYF
CDR3nt: TGCAGCGTTAGGTGGGACACAGATACGCAGTATTTT

d_gene: TRBD1
j_gene: TRBJ2-2
abundance: -
v_gene: TRBV3-1
CDR3aa: CASSKHLAGGETGELFF
CDR3nt: TGTGCCAGCAGCAAGCATCTTGCAGGGGGAGAGACCGGGGAGCTGTTTTTT

d_gene: -
j_gene: TRBJ2-7
abundance: many
v_gene: TRBV27
CDR3aa: CGVTGTTMSYEQYF
CDR3nt: TGTGGGGTAACCGGGACAACGATGTCCTACGAGCAGTACTTC

d_gene: TRBD1
j_gene: TRBJ1-1
abundance: many
v_gene: TRBV7-9
CDR3aa: CASALQGAKTNTEAFF
CDR3nt: TGTGCCAGCGCACTACAGGGGGCCAAGACGAACACTGAAGCTTTCTTT

d_gene: -
j_gene: TRBJ1-5
abundance: -
v_gene: TRBV6-2/TRBV6-3
CDR3aa: CASSTDSNQPQHF
CDR3nt: TGTGCCAGCAGTACCGATAGCAATCAGCCCCAGCATTTT

d_gene: TRBD1
j_gene: TRBJ1-4
abundance: many
v_gene: TRBV7-2
CDR3aa: CASSLRDRGNEKLFF
CDR3nt: TGTGCCAGCAGCTTGCGGGACAGGGGTAATGAAAAACTGTTTTTT

d_gene: -
j_gene: TRBJ1-1
abundance: many
v_gene: TRBV18
CDR3aa: CASSPGASNTEAFF
CDR3nt: TGTGCCAGCTCACCCGGAGCATCGAACACTGAAGCTTTCTTT

d_gene: -
j_gene: TRBJ1-1
abundance: many
v_gene: TRBV12-3/TRBV12-4
CDR3aa: CASSPRDGGRNTEAFF
CDR3nt: TGTGCCAGCAGTCCCCGGGACGGGGGGAGAAACACTGAAGCTTTCTTT